What follows are 24 T cell receptor beta chains derived from one specimen sequenced in a study of cytomegalovirus exposure and HLA in healthy donors. Vbeta (60) and Jbeta (13) primers were used in the PCR. Clones were sequenced by immunoSEQ multiplex PCR, and TCRdb holds only the in-frame ones, with some missing. The data contain around 80,000 clones, around 60% of them seen just once; the ten biggest clones take up 4.4%. The sample comprised PBMCs. Receptor source: a male donor in good health and CMV-seropositive.

The chain links TRBV9 to TRBJ2-1, with a tentative D call TRBD2 (5 bases). Germline V gene lookup returns CDR1 SGDLS and CDR2 YYNGEE. The CDR3 length is 14 residues. With 3 bases removed from V and 1 base from J, the gap between germline ends came to 8 bases. CDR3 in amino acids: CASSEAVSYNEQFF. The CDR3 DNA follows: TGTGCCAGCAGCGAAGCGGTTTCCTACAATGAGCAGTTCTTC. The full variable domain, completed using reference TRBV9 and TRBJ2-1, is DSGVTQTPKHLITATGQRVTLRCSPRSGDLSVYWYQQSLDQGLQFLIQYYNGEERAKGNILERFSAQQFPDLHSELNLSSLELGDSALYFCASSEAVSYNEQFFGPGTRLTVL.

V gene TRBV27 combines with J gene TRBJ1-1, with a possible D match to TRBD1 (5 bases). Germline assignment: CDR1 MNHEY and CDR2 SMNVEV (reference sequence). Trimming shortened V by 2 bases and J by 2 bases, and 12 bases separated the two germline ends. CDR3 size: 15 residues. The CDR3, as DNA: TGTGCCAGCAGTTTACGGGCAGGGCTAAACACTGAAGCTTTCTTT. It encodes CASSLRAGLNTEAFF.

This chain connects TRBV18 to TRBJ2-3; maybe TRBD2 (5 bases). Germline CDR1 is KGHSH and CDR2 is LQKENI. Trimming took off 6 bases at V and 5 bases at J, with 12 bases between the two ends. The CDR3 consists of 13 residues. The CDR3 reads CASSPGLGDTQYF. CDR3 sequence (DNA): TGTGCCAGCTCCCCGGGGTTGGGAGATACGCAGTATTTT.

The V gene is TRBV5-1, the J gene TRBJ1-3; TRBD1 agrees at 8 bases. The V segment lost 4 bases and the J segment 0 bases; nucleotides outside the gene matches: 6. This CDR3 has 16 residues. Per germline, CDR1 SGHRS and CDR2 YFSETQ. The CDR3 region is CASSPGTGNSGNTIYF. The CDR3 region has the DNA TGCGCCAGCAGCCCCGGGACAGGCAACTCTGGAAACACCATATATTTT.

This clone was seen a handful of times. The V call is TRBV6-5, the J call TRBJ2-1; 8 nucleotides match TRBD2. Germline CDR1 and CDR2: MNHEY and SVGAGI. The CDR3 contains 15 residues. V trimming: 2 bases; J trimming: 9 bases; junction bases outside the gene matches: 9. Here the CDR3 reads CASSYGTRVFSEQFF. The CDR3 nucleotides are TGTGCCAGCAGTTACGGGACTAGAGTGTTCAGTGAGCAGTTCTTC.

The chain joins TRBV7-3 to TRBJ2-5, with 7 bases aligning to TRBD2. The ends lost 5 bases at V and 5 bases at J; junction bases unmatched: 11. Germline V gives CDR1 SGHTA, CDR2 FQGTGA. The CDR3 is 15 amino acids. CDR3 nucleotide sequence: TGTGCCAGCAGCCGAGCGGGATCGGAGAGGGAGACCCAGTACTTC. Its protein product is CASSRAGSERETQYF. Drawing the rest from reference TRBV7-3 and TRBJ2-5, the complete variable domain is GAGVSQTPSNKVTEKGKYVELRCDPISGHTALYWYRQSLGQGPEFLIYFQGTGAADDSGLPNDRFFAVRPEGSVSTLKIQRTERGDSAVYLCASSRAGSERETQYFGPGTRLLVL.

This clone was observed a few times. This chain joins TRBV19 and TRBJ1-3, with D perhaps matching TRBD1 (5 bases). V lost 5 bases, J lost 2 bases, and 10 bases lay in between. This CDR3 has 14 residues. Germline V lookup: CDR1 LNHDA, CDR2 SQIVND (reference sequence). The CDR3 protein is CASSGGEPGNTIYF. CDR3 in DNA: TGTGCCAGTAGTGGAGGGGAGCCTGGAAACACCATATATTTT.

This clone was observed a few times. V and J are TRBV9 and TRBJ1-2; D call uncertain. Germline CDR1 reads SGDLS; CDR2 reads YYNGEE. The CDR3 loop spans 13 amino acids. Trimming pared 3 bases from V and 5 bases from J, leaving 11 bases between. The CDR3 DNA sequence: TGTGCCAGCAGCGAGGACTCGTTGTATGGCTACACCTTC. It yields the protein CASSEDSLYGYTF.

The rearrangement joins TRBV13 to TRBJ2-7, with 13 bases identical to TRBD2. Trimming removed 4 bases from V and 2 bases from J; junction bases left unmatched: 8. Germline-derived CDR1 and CDR2 are PRHDT and FYEKMQ (reference sequence). This CDR3 spans 17 amino acids. The chain's CDR3 is CASSSDPTSGGTYEQYF. CDR3 nucleotide sequence: TGTGCCAGCAGCTCCGATCCGACTAGCGGGGGGACCTACGAGCAGTACTTC.

The chain has TRBV5-4 and TRBJ1-2; D not certain. V shed 0 bases and J shed 7 bases, with 13 bases lying between them. The CDR3 is made up of 14 amino acids. CDR1 SGHNT and CDR2 YYREEE come from the germline V gene (reference sequence). The CDR3 sequence: CASSLEKIGGGYTF. CDR3 DNA: TGTGCCAGCAGCTTGGAGAAAATAGGCGGTGGCTACACCTTC. Together with reference TRBV5-4 and TRBJ1-2, the CDR3 gives the full variable domain: ETGVTQSPTHLIKTRGQQVTLRCSSQSGHNTVSWYQQALGQGPQFIFQYYREEENGRGNFPPRFSGLQFPNYSSELNVNALELDDSALYLCASSLEKIGGGYTFGSGTRLTVV.

This clone appeared a single time. This chain links TRBV5-1 with TRBJ2-7; 11 positions agree with TRBD1. This CDR3 spans 16 amino acids. Germline-derived CDR1 and CDR2 are SGHRS and YFSETQ. V shed 0 bases, J shed 0 bases, and the junction held 2 bases outside the gene matches. Here the CDR3 reads CASSLEGTGGSYEQYF. The CDR3 DNA follows: TGCGCCAGCAGCTTGGAAGGGACAGGGGGCTCCTACGAGCAGTACTTC.

In its sample, this clone was seen a few times. V and J are TRBV18 and TRBJ2-6; a weak D match, TRBD2 (6 bases). This CDR3 region has 17 residues. Germline assignment: CDR1 KGHSH and CDR2 LQKENI. Trimming shortened V by 2 bases and J by 2 bases, and 13 bases separated the two germline ends. Here the CDR3 reads CASSPREETTGANVLTF. DNA of the CDR3: TGTGCCAGCTCACCAAGGGAGGAAACTACTGGGGCCAACGTCCTGACTTTC.

This chain connects TRBV30 to TRBJ2-7, with 9 bases aligning to TRBD1. There are 14 residues in the CDR3. Germline CDR1 GTSNPN, CDR2 SVGIG (reference sequence). V shed 4 bases, J shed 2 bases, and the junction held 6 bases outside the gene matches. This CDR3 reads CAWIETGGPYEQYF. The DNA for the CDR3 is TGTGCCTGGATAGAGACAGGGGGACCCTACGAGCAGTACTTC.

The chain is built from TRBV13 and TRBJ2-2, with a weak D call TRBD2 (5 bases). Germline CDR1 and CDR2: PRHDT and FYEKMQ (reference sequence). Trimming took 4 bases from V and 2 from J, leaving 8 bases between them. This CDR3 is built from 14 residues. CDR3 protein: CASSSGTNTGELFF. As DNA, the CDR3 is TGTGCCAGCAGCTCGGGAACCAACACCGGGGAGCTGTTTTTT.

CDR3 DNA sequence: TGTGCCAGCAGCTTGCAGGGCGCTTCCCGAGTATCATATGGCTACACCTTC. Its translation: CASSLQGASRVSYGYTF. The chain links TRBV5-5 to TRBJ1-2; a weak D match, TRBD1 (5 bases). Trimming cost V 1 base and J 5 bases, with 21 bases left between them. The CDR3 extends over 17 amino acids. CDR1 is SGHKS and CDR2 is YYEKEE in the germline V gene (reference sequence). The variable domain in full, with the rest retrieved from reference TRBV5-5 and TRBJ1-2, is DAGVTQSPTHLIKTRGQQVTLRCSPISGHKSVSWYQQVLGQGPQFIFQYYEKEERGRGNFPDRFSARQFPNYSSELNVNALLLGDSALYLCASSLQGASRVSYGYTFGSGTRLTVV.

This chain joins TRBV4-1 and TRBJ2-1, with a weak D call TRBD1 (5 bases). The V gene's germline CDR1 is MGHRA and CDR2 YSYEKL. This CDR3 is 18 amino acids long. V was clipped by 0 bases and J by 0 bases, with 15 bases between them. CDR3 amino acids: CASSQDNVATDSYNEQFF. The CDR3 DNA sequence: TGCGCCAGCAGCCAAGATAATGTCGCGACAGACTCCTACAATGAGCAGTTCTTC.

The chain couples TRBV5-1 to TRBJ2-2; 7 positions agree with TRBD1. The CDR3 spans 16 residues. Trimming at V came to 2 bases and at J to 0 bases, leaving 4 bases not matched to a gene. Germline V lookup: CDR1 SGHRS, CDR2 YFSETQ. CDR3 DNA: TGCGCCAGCAGCTTTATCGGGACAGCGAACACCGGGGAGCTGTTTTTT. Protein: CASSFIGTANTGELFF.

The gene calls are TRBV5-1 and TRBJ2-1; 11 bases align to TRBD2. The CDR3 has 16 amino acids. With V trimmed by 4 bases and J by 3 bases, 6 bases remained unmatched. Per the germline V gene, CDR1 is SGHRS and CDR2 is YFSETQ. The CDR3 protein is CASSLGLAGFYNEQFF. The CDR3 bases are TGCGCCAGCAGCCTTGGACTAGCGGGTTTCTACAATGAGCAGTTCTTC.

The chain employs TRBV28 and TRBJ2-3, with 7 bases fitting TRBD2. This CDR3 has 15 residues. With V trimmed by 5 bases and J by 4 bases, 9 bases remained unmatched. Germline values: CDR1 MDHEN, CDR2 SYDVKM. The CDR3 coding sequence is TGTGCCAGCAGTCCTACTGGCGGGAGCTCAGATACGCAGTATTTT. Translation: CASSPTGGSSDTQYF.

There are a few counts of this clone. J is TRBJ1-2 and V is TRBV25-1; TRBD1 might be the D (5 bases). Germline CDR1 reads MGHDK; CDR2 reads SYGVNS. V lost 4 bases and J lost 2, with 11 bases in between. The CDR3 has 14 amino acids. The chain's CDR3 is CASSGQGPNYGYTF. CDR3 nucleotide sequence: TGTGCCAGCAGTGGGCAGGGCCCAAACTATGGCTACACCTTC.

This clone was seen a few times. The chain employs TRBV5-1 and TRBJ1-3; D is ambiguous. V was clipped by 5 bases and J by 0 bases, with 12 bases between them. Germline values: CDR1 SGHRS, CDR2 YFSETQ. The CDR3 spans 15 residues. The CDR3 nucleotides read TGCGCCAGCAGGCTCTCCCGGGACTCTGGAAACACCATATATTTT. Translation gives CASRLSRDSGNTIYF.

The chain carries TRBV19 and TRBJ1-1; 7 bases align to TRBD1. This CDR3 region has 15 residues. V lost 7 bases to trimming and J lost 7 bases; unmatched junction nucleotides: 15. CDR1 is LNHDA, CDR2 SQIVND, per germline (reference sequence). CDR3 sequence (DNA): TGTGCCAGTACCTATGGGCCAGGGGGTTTTGGTGAAGCTTTCTTT. Translated, it gives CASTYGPGGFGEAFF.

This chain uses TRBV2 with TRBJ1-2, with D hard to call. There are 15 residues in the CDR3. V dropped 3 bases and J dropped 0 bases, with 11 bases sitting between them. Germline V gives CDR1 SNHLY, CDR2 FYNNEI. The CDR3 sequence is CASSDGEKTNYGYTF. The CDR3 DNA reads as TGTGCCAGCAGTGATGGAGAAAAAACTAACTATGGCTACACCTTC.

The V and J genes are TRBV19 and TRBJ1-4, with TRBD1 identical over 10 bases. Germline V lookup: CDR1 LNHDA, CDR2 SQIVND (reference sequence). This CDR3 region has 18 residues. V lost 1 base to trimming and J lost 4 bases; unmatched junction nucleotides: 9. CDR3 region: CASSIVGTGAFSNEKLFF. The CDR3 nucleotides read TGTGCCAGTAGTATAGTCGGGACAGGGGCTTTCAGTAATGAAAAACTGTTTTTT.